This TCR beta chain was profiled in a study of beta chain features in type 1 diabetes. Turning to the study itself: There was similarity between patients and healthy donors in age, gender and cell yields.

Study observations and caveats: Any HLA type influence on TCRB rearrangement was left unresolved here.

Comments on this clone: Its specificity is not known.

Expressed TCRB transcripts were sequenced after all isolated RNA was converted to cDNA. Here immunoSEQ multiplex PCR was the method, and the copy in TCRdb shows in-frame clones only, minus some. The table lists approximately 380,000 clones, approximately 15% of them singletons. V lost 3 bases, J lost 7 bases, and 16 bases lay in between. There are 15 residues in the CDR3. The germline gives CDR1 MGHDK, CDR2 SYGVNS. This clonotype was sampled from a woman aged 18 to 35 in good health. The chain uses TRBV25-1 and TRBJ2-1, with D maybe TRBD1 (6 bases). The sequencing sample was made of naive CD4+ T cells from blood. The CDR3 is CASSEVGAAYNEQFF. The CDR3 DNA reads as TGTGCCAGCAGTGAGGTGGGGGCAGCATATAATGAGCAGTTCTTC.